This T cell receptor (beta chain) was identified in a study of response to subunit inactivated influenza vaccine. General study results and limits: Authors proposed each seasonal influenza vaccination draws in few new T cells.

This CDR3 comprises 15 residues. CDR1 is GTSNPN, CDR2 SVGIG, per germline (reference sequence). Trimming left V 5 bases short and J 4 bases short, with 18 bases between. This clonotype was detected a few times. The antigen remains unidentified. TCRdb re-analysed the RT-PCR reads in MiXCR, keeping a single row per CDR3 protein. The sample consists of 160,000 or so distinct CDR3 sequences, approximately 10% of them appearing once. This specimen was non-naive T cells sorted from PBMCs, taken roughly 46 days after vaccination. The V gene is TRBV30, the J gene TRBJ1-5; D might be TRBD1 (6 bases). The source is a man over 45 who received an inactivated influenza vaccine. In nucleotides, the CDR3 is TGTGCCTGGGGTCGGAAGTACAGGGAGAATCAGCCCCAGCATTTT. Translation: CAWGRKYRENQPQHF.